This T cell receptor (beta chain) originates from a study of blood T cells in healthy people across ages. Findings and caveats of the study: A roughly linear fall in TCR beta diversity per million T cells was seen with increasing age. A greater number of naive CD4+ cells and higher diversity distinguished long-lived donors from aged donors.

Next came a second PCR, run for about 7 to 12 cycles, which used a sample-barcoded 5' primer along with a J-beta primer mix. TCRdb called the 5' RACE reads again in MiXCR, with one record for every CDR3 protein. The table shows roughly 1,700,000 distinct CDR3 sequences, with 28% occurring only once. V lost 1 base and J lost 4; bases outside the gene matches: 4. Germline V CDR1 and CDR2: SQVTM, ANQGSEA. The CDR3 covers 14 residues. This clonotype was recorded many times. Its antigen remains unknown. J is TRBJ2-7 and V is TRBV29-1, with 10 bases aligning to TRBD2. The sequence came from a woman in her 30s in good health. Sequenced sample: blood. The CDR3 sequence: CSVEANSGRYEQYF. The CDR3 region has the DNA TGCAGCGTTGAAGCTAATAGCGGGAGGTACGAGCAGTACTTC.